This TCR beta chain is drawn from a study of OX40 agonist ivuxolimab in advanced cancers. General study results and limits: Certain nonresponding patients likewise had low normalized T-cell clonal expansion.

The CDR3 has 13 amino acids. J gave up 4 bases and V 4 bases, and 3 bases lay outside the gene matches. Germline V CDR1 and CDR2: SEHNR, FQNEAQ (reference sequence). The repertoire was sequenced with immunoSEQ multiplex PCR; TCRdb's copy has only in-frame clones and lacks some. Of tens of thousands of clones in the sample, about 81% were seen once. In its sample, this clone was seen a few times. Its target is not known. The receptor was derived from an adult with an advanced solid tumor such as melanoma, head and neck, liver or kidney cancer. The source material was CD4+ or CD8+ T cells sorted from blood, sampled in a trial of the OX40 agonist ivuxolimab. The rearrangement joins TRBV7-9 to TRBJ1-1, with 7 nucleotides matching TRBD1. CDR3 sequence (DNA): TGTGCCAGCAGCTCACAGGGGAGCACTGAAGCTTTCTTT. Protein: CASSSQGSTEAFF. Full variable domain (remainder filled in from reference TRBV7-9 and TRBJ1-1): DTGVSQNPRHKITKRGQNVTFRCDPISEHNRLYWYRQTLGQGPEFLTYFQNEAQLEKSRLLSDRFSAERPKGSFSTLEIQRTEQGDSAMYLCASSSQGSTEAFFGQGTRLTVV.